The table lists the clone carrying this T cell receptor beta chain with a few counts. The antigen remains undetermined. The V end lost 5 bases, the J end lost 1 base, and 8 bases lay between the germline ends. Germline V lookup: CDR1 MDHEN, CDR2 SYDVKM. This CDR3 region has 13 residues. The data were taken from a study of T cells in localized non-small cell lung cancer. Whole-study findings and limits: In adjacent lung appeared a median about 58 of the top 100 tumor clones. Sequencing, confined to only one tumor region, leaves heterogeneity possible.

TCRdb's copy holds only in-frame clones and misses some; the assay was immunoSEQ multiplex PCR. The sample contains approximately 21,000 clones, approximately 91% of which appear only once. The rearrangement joins TRBV28 to TRBJ1-2; no firm D call. This TCR was sampled from a male donor aged 60 or over with stage I lung adenocarcinoma. This specimen was peripheral blood, taken before any cancer treatment. The CDR3 loop reads CASSRPVNYGYTF. The CDR3 DNA sequence: TGTGCCAGCAGTCGACCGGTTAACTATGGCTACACCTTC.